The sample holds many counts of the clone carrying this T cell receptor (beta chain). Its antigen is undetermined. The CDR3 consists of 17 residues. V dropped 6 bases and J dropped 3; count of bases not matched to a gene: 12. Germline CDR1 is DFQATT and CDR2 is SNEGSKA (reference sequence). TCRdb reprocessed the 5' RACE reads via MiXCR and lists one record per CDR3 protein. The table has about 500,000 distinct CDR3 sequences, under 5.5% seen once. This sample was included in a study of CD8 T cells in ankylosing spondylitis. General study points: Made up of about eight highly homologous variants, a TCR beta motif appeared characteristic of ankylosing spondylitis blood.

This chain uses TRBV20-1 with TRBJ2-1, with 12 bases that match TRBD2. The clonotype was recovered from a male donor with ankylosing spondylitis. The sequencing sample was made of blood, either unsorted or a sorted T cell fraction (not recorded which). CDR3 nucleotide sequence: TGCAGTGCAGGGGCCCTAGCGGGAGGGCCTTACTACAATGAGCAGTTCTTC. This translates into CSAGALAGGPYYNEQFF.